This entry lists 8 T cell receptor beta chains sequenced from one sample in a study of T cells in localized non-small cell lung cancer. Profiled with immunoSEQ multiplex PCR; TCRdb holds only in-frame clones, not every one. The sample consists of some 51,000 clones, 75% to 90% of them appearing once. Sample: peripheral blood, taken before any cancer treatment. These receptors were taken from a woman aged 35 to 69 with stage I lung adenocarcinoma.

This chain joins TRBV30 and TRBJ1-2; perhaps TRBD1 as D (6 bases). CDR1 GTSNPN and CDR2 SVGIG come from the germline V gene (reference sequence). Between the trimmed V and J ends, which lost 5 bases and 4 bases, there was a span of 14 bases. The CDR3 runs to 13 residues. This CDR3 is CAWGRDRPYGYTF. The CDR3 DNA reads TGTGCCTGGGGGAGAGACAGGCCCTATGGCTACACCTTC.

J is TRBJ2-7 and V is TRBV4-2; D not certain. This CDR3 spans 12 amino acids. The germline gives CDR1 LGHNA, CDR2 YNFKEQ. The ends were cut back, 0 bases at V and 3 bases at J, with 3 bases in the middle. CDR3 in amino acids: CASSQDFYEQYF. DNA for the CDR3: TGTGCCAGCAGCCAAGACTTCTACGAGCAGTACTTC.

The chain joins TRBV29-1 to TRBJ2-5, with TRBD2 matching 12 bases. V trimming: 4 bases; J trimming: 0 bases; junction bases outside the gene matches: 6. CDR3 size: 16 residues. Germline V CDR1 and CDR2: SQVTM, ANQGSEA. The CDR3 DNA reads TGCAGCGTTGTACTAGCGGGGGGACAGTACCAAGAGACCCAGTACTTC. This sequence encodes CSVVLAGGQYQETQYF.

This chain connects TRBV7-6 to TRBJ2-5; D could derive from TRBD1 or TRBD2 (5 bases each). Trimming removed 4 bases from V and 4 bases from J, with 22 bases in between. This CDR3 has 17 amino acids. The germline V gene encodes CDR1 SGHVS and CDR2 FNYEAQ. Here the CDR3 reads CASSSGPGPNIGETQYF. The CDR3 DNA sequence: TGTGCCAGCAGCTCTGGACCGGGACCCAACATCGGAGAGACCCAGTACTTC.

V gene TRBV9 combines with J gene TRBJ2-4, with 10 positions matching TRBD1. V shed 5 bases, J shed 8 bases, and the junction held 7 bases outside the gene matches. Germline lookup yields CDR1 SGDLS and CDR2 YYNGEE. There are 14 residues in the CDR3. CDR3 DNA: TGTGCCAGCAGTTTGACAGGGGGCTGGGACATTCAGTACTTC. Its translation: CASSLTGGWDIQYF.

This chain links TRBV9 with TRBJ2-7, with a tentative D call TRBD2 (6 bases). The CDR3 has 15 amino acids. V lost 0 bases to trimming and J lost 3 bases, with 13 bases between them. The V gene's germline CDR1 is SGDLS and CDR2 YYNGEE. CDR3: CASSVEAASDYEQYF. The CDR3 DNA reads TGTGCCAGCAGCGTAGAAGCGGCTAGCGACTACGAGCAGTACTTC.

The gene calls are TRBV7-6 and TRBJ2-3; TRBD2 matches at 7 bases. CDR3 size: 17 residues. CDR1 is SGHVS and CDR2 is FNYEAQ in the germline V gene. J was trimmed by 5 bases and V by 5 bases; bases with no gene match: 16. CDR3 DNA sequence: TGTGCCAGCAGCCCCGGGGGAGCGGGGAGGTATAGAGATACGCAGTATTTT. Protein: CASSPGGAGRYRDTQYF.

The rearrangement joins TRBV11-3 to TRBJ1-3; the D gene is possibly TRBD1 (6 bases). V was clipped by 4 bases and J by 2 bases, with 12 bases between them. Germline-derived CDR1 and CDR2 are SGHNT and YENEEA. The CDR3 has 15 residues. The CDR3 DNA is TGTGCCAGCAGCTCAAACGGGGGCCCTGGAAACACCATATATTTT. This encodes CASSSNGGPGNTIYF.